This T cell receptor beta chain derives from a study of a mutant IDH1 vaccine in newly diagnosed glioma. The CDR3 runs to 13 residues. The ends were cut back, 2 bases at V and 3 bases at J, with 8 bases in the middle. Germline V gene sequence: CDR1 LNHDA, CDR2 SQIVND (reference sequence). Sequencing was performed with immunoSEQ multiplex PCR; in TCRdb, only in-frame clones are kept and a portion is missing. The sample lists over 25,000 clones; 79% were seen once. Concerning this clone itself: Its target is not known.

Time point here: week 35, safety follow-up. The investigators gave 300 ug of mutant IDH1 20-mer peptide in each vaccine dose, together with topical imiquimod. The TCR sequence derives from a woman between 25 and 40 years old with glioma. Some clones in this sample may be carry-over from other donors' samples. This sequence joins TRBV19 and TRBJ2-7; no reliable D call. The sequenced sample was PBMCs, obtained from a glioma patient whose treatment included an IDH1 peptide vaccine. This CDR3 is CASSIRMDYEQYF. As DNA, the CDR3 is TGTGCCAGTAGTATAAGGATGGACTACGAGCAGTACTTC.